Below are 2 T cell receptor beta chains sequenced from a single sample in a study of blood T cell repertoires in COVID-19. Data came from immunoSEQ multiplex PCR; TCRdb stores just in-frame clones and leaves some out. Of over 90,000 clones in the sample, about nine tenths were seen once. The sequencing sample was made of peripheral blood. The receptors shown here come from a woman in her 70s with acute or convalescent COVID-19.

The genes are TRBV5-8 and TRBJ2-3; 7 bases align to TRBD1. Germline V CDR1 and CDR2: SGHTS, YDEGEE. V dropped 3 bases and J dropped 3; count of bases not matched to a gene: 10. This CDR3 has 16 amino acids. This CDR3 reads CASSSGQATRTDTQYF. CDR3 nucleotide sequence: TGTGCCAGCAGCTCAGGACAGGCAACACGGACAGATACGCAGTATTTT.

The V and J genes are TRBV29-1 and TRBJ1-2, with D maybe TRBD1 (5 bases). CDR1 and CDR2 from the germline V gene are SQVTM and ANQGSEA. The V end lost 2 bases, the J end lost 4 bases, and 14 bases lay between the germline ends. The CDR3 is 14 amino acids. The DNA of the CDR3 is TGCAGCGTTGAATATGGGGCAGGCGGCTATGGCTACACCTTC. Protein sequence: CSVEYGAGGYGYTF.